This TCR beta chain is drawn from a study of T cell responses to AZD1222 COVID-19 vaccine. A few counts support this clone. Its target is not known. Sequencing was performed with immunoSEQ multiplex PCR; in TCRdb, only in-frame clones are kept and a portion is missing. This table holds around 150,000 clones, approximately 94% found once. Study-level findings and limits: Samples come after the peak T cell response, not at day 14. The donor cohort was predominantly white British with a female majority, and clonal diversity may have been underestimated. CD4 TCRs covered the whole spike, strongest at regions 160-218 and 743-854. Baseline antibody screening turned up just a handful of seropositive AZD1222 recipients.

This receptor was taken from an adult in good health. The sample consisted of peripheral blood, taken on day 0 of AZD1222 vaccination.

The CDR3 DNA is TGCGCCAGCAGCCAACATCCAAGGAATCAGCCCCAGCATTTT. Translated: CASSQHPRNQPQHF. V is TRBV4-1 and J is TRBJ1-5; D gene unclear. The germline CDR1 and CDR2 sequences are MGHRA and YSYEKL. Trimming cost V 2 bases and J 4 bases, with 9 bases left between them. The CDR3 length is 14 residues.